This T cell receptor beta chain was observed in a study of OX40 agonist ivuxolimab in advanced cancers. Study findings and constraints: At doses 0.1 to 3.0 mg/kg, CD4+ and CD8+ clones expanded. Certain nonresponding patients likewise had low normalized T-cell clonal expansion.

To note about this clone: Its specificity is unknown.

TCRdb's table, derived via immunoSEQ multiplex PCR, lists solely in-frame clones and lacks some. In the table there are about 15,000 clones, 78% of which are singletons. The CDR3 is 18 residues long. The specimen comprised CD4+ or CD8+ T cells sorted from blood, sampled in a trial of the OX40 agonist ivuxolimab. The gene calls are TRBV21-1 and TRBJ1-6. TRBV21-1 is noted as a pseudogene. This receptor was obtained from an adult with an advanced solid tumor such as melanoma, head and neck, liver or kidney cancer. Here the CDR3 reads CASSKGGNPGSYNSPLHF. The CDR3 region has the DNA TGTGCCAGCAGCAAAGGGGGGAACCCAGGGAGCTATAATTCACCCCTCCACTTT.